Reported below is one TCR beta chain. Its matching antigen is unknown. Other nucleotide sequences in the sample specify the same CDR3. The CDR3 runs 14 residues. The germline V gene has CDR1 SEHNR and CDR2 FQNEAQ (reference sequence). Trimming pared 4 bases from V and 2 bases from J, leaving 10 bases between. The PCR used 60 Vbeta and 13 Jbeta primers. This table comes from immunoSEQ multiplex PCR, and its TCRdb copy is limited to in-frame clones, with some not included. Here the sample spans about 160,000 clones, approximately 70% being singletons. The data derive from a study of cytomegalovirus exposure and HLA in healthy donors. Study conclusions and caveats: Immune exposure data for these donors was limited to CMV serostatus. The classifier was said to identify cytomegalovirus status with high specificity and sensitivity.

The rearrangement uses TRBV7-9 and TRBJ2-3; tentative D call: TRBD2 (6 bases). This clonotype was obtained from a man aged 18-30 years in good health and CMV-seropositive. The sample consisted of PBMCs. CDR3 sequence: CASSWAGNTDTQYF. DNA for the CDR3: TGTGCCAGCAGCTGGGCGGGGAACACAGATACGCAGTATTTT.